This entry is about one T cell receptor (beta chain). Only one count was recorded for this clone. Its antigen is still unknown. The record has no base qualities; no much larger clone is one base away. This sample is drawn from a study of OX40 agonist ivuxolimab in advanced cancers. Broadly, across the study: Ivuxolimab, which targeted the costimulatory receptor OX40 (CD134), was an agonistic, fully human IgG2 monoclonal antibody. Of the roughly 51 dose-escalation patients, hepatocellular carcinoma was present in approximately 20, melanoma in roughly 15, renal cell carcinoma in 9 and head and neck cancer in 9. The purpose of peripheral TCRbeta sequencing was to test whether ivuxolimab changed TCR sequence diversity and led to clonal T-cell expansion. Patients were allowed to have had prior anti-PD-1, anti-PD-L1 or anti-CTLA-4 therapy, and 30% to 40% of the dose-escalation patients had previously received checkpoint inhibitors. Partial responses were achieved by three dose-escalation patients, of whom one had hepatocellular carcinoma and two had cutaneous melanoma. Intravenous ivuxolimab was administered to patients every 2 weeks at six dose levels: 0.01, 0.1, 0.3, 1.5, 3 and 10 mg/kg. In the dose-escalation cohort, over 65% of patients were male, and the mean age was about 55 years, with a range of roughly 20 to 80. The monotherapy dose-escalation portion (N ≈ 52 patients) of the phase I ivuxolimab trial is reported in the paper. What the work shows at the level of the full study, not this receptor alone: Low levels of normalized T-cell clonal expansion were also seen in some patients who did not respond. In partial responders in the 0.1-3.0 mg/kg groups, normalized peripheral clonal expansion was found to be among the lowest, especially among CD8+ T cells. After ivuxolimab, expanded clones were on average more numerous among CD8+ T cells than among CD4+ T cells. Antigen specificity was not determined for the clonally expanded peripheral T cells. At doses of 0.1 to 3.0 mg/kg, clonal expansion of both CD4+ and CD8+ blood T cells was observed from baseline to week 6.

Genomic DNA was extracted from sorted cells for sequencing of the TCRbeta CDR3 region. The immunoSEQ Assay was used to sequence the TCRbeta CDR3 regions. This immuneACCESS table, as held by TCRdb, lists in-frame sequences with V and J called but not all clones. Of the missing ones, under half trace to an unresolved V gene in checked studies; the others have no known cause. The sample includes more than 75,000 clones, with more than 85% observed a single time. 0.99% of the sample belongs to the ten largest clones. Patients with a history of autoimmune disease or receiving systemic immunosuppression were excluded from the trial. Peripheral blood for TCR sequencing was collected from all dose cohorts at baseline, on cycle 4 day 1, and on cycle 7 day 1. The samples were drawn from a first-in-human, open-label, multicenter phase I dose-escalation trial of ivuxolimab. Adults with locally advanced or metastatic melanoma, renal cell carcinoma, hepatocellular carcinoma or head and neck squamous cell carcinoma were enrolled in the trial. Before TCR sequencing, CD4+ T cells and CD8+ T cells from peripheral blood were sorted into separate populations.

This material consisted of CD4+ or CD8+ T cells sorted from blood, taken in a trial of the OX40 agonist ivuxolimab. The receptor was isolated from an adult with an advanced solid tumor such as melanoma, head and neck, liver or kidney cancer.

The nucleotide sequence reads as follows: TGTGCCAGCTCACCAAGCGGGGGAATAGATACGCAGTATTTT. This translates into CASSPSGGIDTQYF. The sequence links TRBV18 to TRBJ2-3; 8 of the junction bases match TRBD2. According to the germline V gene, CDR1 reads KGHSH and CDR2 reads LQKENI. The CDR3 numbers 14 residues from cysteine through phenylalanine. Just CDR3 DNA is preserved here, 42 bases in frame from base 1. V is trimmed back by 2 bases and J by 5 bases, and the junction contains 3 bases that no gene match accounts for. Outside the CDR3, residues come from the reference TRBV18 and TRBJ2-3 proteins, so the full variable domain is: NAGVMQNPRHLVRRRGQEARLRCSPMKGHSHVYWYRQLPEEGLKFMVYLQKENIIDESGMPKERFSAEFPKEGPSILRIQQVVRGDSAAYFCASSPSGGIDTQYFGPGTRLTVL.